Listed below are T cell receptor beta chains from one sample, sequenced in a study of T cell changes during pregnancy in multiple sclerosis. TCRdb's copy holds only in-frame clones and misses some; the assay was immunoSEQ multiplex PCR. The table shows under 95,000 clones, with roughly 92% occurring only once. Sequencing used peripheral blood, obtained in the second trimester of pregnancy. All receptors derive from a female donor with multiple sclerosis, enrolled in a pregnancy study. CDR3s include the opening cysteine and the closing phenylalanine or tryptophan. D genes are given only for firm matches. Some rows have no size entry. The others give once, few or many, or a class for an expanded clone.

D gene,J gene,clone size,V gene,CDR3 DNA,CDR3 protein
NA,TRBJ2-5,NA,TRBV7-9,TGTGCCAGCAGTCCTGGCGGTGTTGGCCAAGAGACCCAGTACTTC,CASSPGGVGQETQYF
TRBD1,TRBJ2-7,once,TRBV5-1,TGCGCCAGCAGCTCGATCGACAGGGACTCCTACGAGCAGTACTTC,CASSSIDRDSYEQYF
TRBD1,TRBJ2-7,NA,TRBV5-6,TGTGCCAGCAGCCCCGGACAGGGAGGTGGCTCCTACGAGCAGTACTTC,CASSPGQGGGSYEQYF
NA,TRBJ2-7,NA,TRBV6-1,TGTGCCAGCAGACGACAGGTTGAAGGGGCCTACGAGCAGTACTTC,CASRRQVEGAYEQYF
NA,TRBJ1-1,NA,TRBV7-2,TGTGCCAGCAGCTTAGGGATCAGGACGGGGATGAACACTGAAGCTTTCTTT,CASSLGIRTGMNTEAFF
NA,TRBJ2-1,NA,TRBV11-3,TGTGCCAGCGAGGGGGATAGCTCCTACAATGAGCAGTTCTTC,CASEGDSSYNEQFF
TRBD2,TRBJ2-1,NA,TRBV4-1,TGCGCCAGCAGCCGAACGGGGGGGCGAAATGAGCAGTTCTTC,CASSRTGGRNEQFF
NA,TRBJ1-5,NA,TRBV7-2,TGTGCCAGCAGCTTAGGGGCAGGCTATAGCAATCAGCCCCAGCATTTT,CASSLGAGYSNQPQHF
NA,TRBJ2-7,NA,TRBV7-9,TGTGCCAGCAGCCTTTACAGCAACGAGCAGTACTTC,CASSLYSNEQYF
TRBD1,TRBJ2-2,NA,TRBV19,TGTGCCACAAGGACAGGGGGAAACACCGGGGAGCTGTTTTTT,CATRTGGNTGELFF
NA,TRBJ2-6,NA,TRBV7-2,TGTGCCAGCAGCCCAGACATGAGCTCTGGGGCCAACGTCCTGACTTTC,CASSPDMSSGANVLTF
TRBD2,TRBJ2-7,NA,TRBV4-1,TGCGCCAGCAGCGTAAGCGGGGGTACCTACGAGCAGTACTTC,CASSVSGGTYEQYF
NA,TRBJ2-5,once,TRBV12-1,TGTGCCAGCAGCGTAGACTCTAGCGGGGGGGATCAAGAGACCCAGTACTTC,CASSVDSSGGDQETQYF
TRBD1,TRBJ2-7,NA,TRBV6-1,TGTGCCAGCAGTCGACAGGGGAGTTACGAGCAGTACTTC,CASSRQGSYEQYF
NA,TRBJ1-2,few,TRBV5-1,TGCGCCAGCAGCTCCAGATCGGGCAGGGGCTATGGCTACACCTTC,CASSSRSGRGYGYTF
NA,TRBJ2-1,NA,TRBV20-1,TGCAGTGCTACCAGCGTGGTTGAACAGTTCTTC,CSATSVVEQFF
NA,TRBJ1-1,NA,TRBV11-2,TGTGCCAGCAGCTTATATGGAGGGAACACTGAAGCTTTCTTT,CASSLYGGNTEAFF
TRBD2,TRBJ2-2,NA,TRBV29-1,TGCAGCGTTGCTAGGGCTAGCGGGAGAAGCACCGGGGAGCTGTTTTTT,CSVARASGRSTGELFF
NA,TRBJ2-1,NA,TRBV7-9,TGTGCCAGCAGCTTATCATCCGGTGAGCAGTTCTTC,CASSLSSGEQFF
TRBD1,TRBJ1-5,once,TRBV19,TGTGCCAGTAGCCCAAAGGGGGCCAATCAGCCCCAGCATTTT,CASSPKGANQPQHF
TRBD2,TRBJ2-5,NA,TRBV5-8,TGTGCCAGCAGCTCCGGGACTAGCGGACAAGAGACCCAGTACTTC,CASSSGTSGQETQYF
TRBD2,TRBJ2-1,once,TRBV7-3,TGTGCCAGCAGCAGGGGGGGGACTAGCGGGGAGCAGTTCTTC,CASSRGGTSGEQFF
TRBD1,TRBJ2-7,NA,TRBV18,TGTGCCAGCTCACCCCGACAGGGGGTGTACGAGCAGTACTTC,CASSPRQGVYEQYF
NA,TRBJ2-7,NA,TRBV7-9,TGTGCCAGCAGCTTAGGGGTGAGCGGCTACGAGCAGTACTTC,CASSLGVSGYEQYF
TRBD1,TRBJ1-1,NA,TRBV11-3,TGTGCCAGCAGCTTAGGCCTGGACAGGGGAGGTCAGAACACTGAAGCTTTCTTT,CASSLGLDRGGQNTEAFF
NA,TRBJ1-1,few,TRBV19,TGTGCCAGTAGTGATCTCCGGGACATTGAAGCTTTCTTT,CASSDLRDIEAFF
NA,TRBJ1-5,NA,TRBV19,TGTGCCAGTAGCCAAGGACAGCTTAATCAGCCCCAGCATTTT,CASSQGQLNQPQHF
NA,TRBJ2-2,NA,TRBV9,TGTGCCAGCAGCGTAGTTTCAGGGATAGGCACCGGGGAGCTGTTTTTT,CASSVVSGIGTGELFF
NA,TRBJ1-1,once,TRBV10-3,TGTGCCATCGGAATAGACAGGAGGAGTACTGAAGCTTTCTTT,CAIGIDRRSTEAFF
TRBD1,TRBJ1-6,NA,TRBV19,TGTGCCAGTAGTATAAGGACAGGCAATAATTCACCCCTCCACTTT,CASSIRTGNNSPLHF
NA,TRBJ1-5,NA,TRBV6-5,TGTGCCAGCAGTTACTCGATGGGCGAAGGTCAGCCCCAGCATTTT,CASSYSMGEGQPQHF
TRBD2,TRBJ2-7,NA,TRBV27,TGTGCCAGCACCCTGAGGGGAGGGGACTACGAGCAGTACTTC,CASTLRGGDYEQYF
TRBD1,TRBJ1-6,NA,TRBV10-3,TGTGCCATCACAGGACAGGTTAATTCACCCCTCCACTTT,CAITGQVNSPLHF
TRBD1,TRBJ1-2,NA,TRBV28,TGTGCCAGCAGCAGCCCCGACAGGGGCTATGGCTACACCTTC,CASSSPDRGYGYTF
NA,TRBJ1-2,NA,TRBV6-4,TGTGCCAGCAGTGACTCCAGTGGTGGCTACACCTTC,CASSDSSGGYTF
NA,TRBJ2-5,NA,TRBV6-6,TGTGCCAGCAGTTACGGACACAACCAAGAGACCCAGTACTTC,CASSYGHNQETQYF
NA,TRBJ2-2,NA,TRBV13,TGTGCCAGCAGCCCAGGGAACACCGGGGAGCTGTTTTTT,CASSPGNTGELFF
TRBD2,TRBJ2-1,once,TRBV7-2,TGTGCCAGCAGCTCTAGCGGGGGGAGAAATGAGCAGTTCTTC,CASSSSGGRNEQFF
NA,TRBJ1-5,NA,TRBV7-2,TGTGCCAGCAGCTTCGACAGACTCAATCAGCCCCAGCATTTT,CASSFDRLNQPQHF
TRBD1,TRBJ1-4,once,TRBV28,TGTGCCAGCAGCTTAAGACAGGGGCGTCTAGGGAGCGTGTTTTTT,CASSLRQGRLGSVFF
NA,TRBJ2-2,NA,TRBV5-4,TGTGCCAGCAGCTTGGCGGCTCTCGGGGATACCGGGGAGCTGTTTTTT,CASSLAALGDTGELFF
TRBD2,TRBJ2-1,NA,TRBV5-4,TGTGCCAGCATCCGAGAAGCGGGGGGGCGAGAGCAGTTCTTC,CASIREAGGREQFF
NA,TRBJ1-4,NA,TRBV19,TGTGCCAGTTCTTACACACCAACTAATGAAAAACTGTTTTTT,CASSYTPTNEKLFF
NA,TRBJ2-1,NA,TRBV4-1,TGCGCCAGCAGCCAGGGATCAGGGTGGGATGAGCAGTTCTTC,CASSQGSGWDEQFF
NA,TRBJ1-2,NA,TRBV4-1,TGCGCCAGCAGCCAAGGCCTACAGAATGGCTACACCTTC,CASSQGLQNGYTF
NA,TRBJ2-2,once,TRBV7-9,TGTGCCAGCAGCCCGAGGACAGTTGACACCGGGGAGCTGTTTTTT,CASSPRTVDTGELFF
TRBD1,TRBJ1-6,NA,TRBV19,TGTGCCAGTAGTCTTGGGACAGGGCTTGATTCACCCCTCCACTTT,CASSLGTGLDSPLHF
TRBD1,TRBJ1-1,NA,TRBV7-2,TGTGCCAGCAGCTTCCGGGACAGGGGCGGTAGGTTGAACACTGAAGCTTTCTTT,CASSFRDRGGRLNTEAFF
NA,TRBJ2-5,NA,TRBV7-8,TGTGCCAGCAGCCCGGAGACAGTGAGCCGCGAGACCCAGTACTTC,CASSPETVSRETQYF
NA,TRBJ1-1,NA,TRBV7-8,TGTGCCAGCAGCTTGTCCGGGACTTTTGAAGCTTTCTTT,CASSLSGTFEAFF
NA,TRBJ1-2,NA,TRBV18,TGTGCCAGCTCACGACGGACAGAGGAGTATGGCTACACCTTC,CASSRRTEEYGYTF
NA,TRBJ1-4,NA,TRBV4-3,TGCGCCAGCAGCCAAGATTCTTTCGGGGGGGAAAAACTGTTTTTT,CASSQDSFGGEKLFF
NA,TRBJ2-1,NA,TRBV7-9,TGTGCCAGCAGCTTAGCCCCTAGCTTGAGCCGGGTAGGGCACAATGAGCAGTTCTTC,CASSLAPSLSRVGHNEQFF